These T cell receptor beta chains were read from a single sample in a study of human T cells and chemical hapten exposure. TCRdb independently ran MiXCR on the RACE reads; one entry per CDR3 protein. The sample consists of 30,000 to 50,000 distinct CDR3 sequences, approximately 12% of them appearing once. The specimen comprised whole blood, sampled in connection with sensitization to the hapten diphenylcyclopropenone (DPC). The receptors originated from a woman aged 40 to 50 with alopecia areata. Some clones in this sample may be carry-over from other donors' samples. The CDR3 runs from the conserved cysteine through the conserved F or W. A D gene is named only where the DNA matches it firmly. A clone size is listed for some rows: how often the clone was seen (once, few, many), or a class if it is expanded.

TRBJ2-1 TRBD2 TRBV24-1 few CATSDWGGRRMNEQFF TGTGCCACCAGTGATTGGGGCGGGAGAAGGATGAATGAGCAGTTCTTC
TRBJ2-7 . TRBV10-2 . CASSDQGAGSDEQYF TGCGCCAGCAGTGACCAGGGAGCCGGGAGCGACGAGCAGTACTTC
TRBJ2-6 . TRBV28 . CASSETGGTISGANVLTF TGTGCCAGCAGCGAAACAGGAGGGACCATCTCTGGGGCCAACGTCCTGACTTTC
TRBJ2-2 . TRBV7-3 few CASSSTGELFF TGTGCCAGCAGTTCTACCGGGGAGCTGTTTTTT
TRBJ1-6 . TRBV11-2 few CASSLEGIGATNSPLHF TGTGCCAGCAGCTTAGAGGGGATTGGGGCCACAAATTCACCCCTCCACTTT
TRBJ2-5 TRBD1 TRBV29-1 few CSATGTGEGETQYF TGCAGCGCCACCGGGACAGGGGAGGGGGAGACCCAGTACTTC
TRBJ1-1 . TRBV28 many CASRTNTEAFF TGTGCCAGCAGAACGAACACTGAAGCTTTCTTT
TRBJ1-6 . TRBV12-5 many CASGFGQGNSPLHF TGTGCTAGTGGTTTCGGGCAGGGGAATTCACCCCTCCACTTT
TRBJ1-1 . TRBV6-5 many CASTWGMNTEAFF TGTGCCAGCACCTGGGGCATGAACACTGAAGCTTTCTTT
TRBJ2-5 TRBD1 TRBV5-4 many CASSQQTGGEETQYF TGTGCCAGCAGCCAGCAGACAGGGGGAGAAGAGACCCAGTACTTC
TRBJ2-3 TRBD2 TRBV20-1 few CSARVSGADTQYF TGCAGTGCTAGAGTTAGCGGGGCCGATACGCAGTATTTT
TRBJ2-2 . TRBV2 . CASSVGPSTGELFF TGTGCCAGCAGTGTGGGCCCTAGCACCGGGGAGCTGTTTTTT
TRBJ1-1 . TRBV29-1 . CSVESQRNTEAFF TGCAGCGTTGAATCCCAGCGGAACACTGAAGCTTTCTTT
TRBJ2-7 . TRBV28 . CASSSQGYVDEQYF TGTGCCAGCAGTTCTCAGGGGTACGTGGACGAGCAGTACTTC
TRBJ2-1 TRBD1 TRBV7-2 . CASSHGQGLYNEQFF TGTGCCAGCAGCCACGGACAGGGCCTTTACAATGAGCAGTTCTTC
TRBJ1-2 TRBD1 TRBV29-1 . CSVGETGDIYGYTF TGCAGCGTTGGGGAGACAGGGGATATCTATGGCTACACCTTC
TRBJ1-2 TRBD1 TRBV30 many CAWVPGQGRMGYTF TGTGCCTGGGTACCGGGACAGGGGAGGATGGGCTACACCTTC
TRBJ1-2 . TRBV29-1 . CSMVGEGYGYTF TGCAGCATGGTGGGGGAAGGCTATGGCTACACCTTC
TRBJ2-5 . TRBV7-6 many CASSSLPLGETQYF TGTGCCAGCAGCTCCCTCCCCCTGGGAGAGACCCAGTACTTC
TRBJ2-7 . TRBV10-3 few CAIRPGQDYEQYF TGTGCCATCAGACCGGGACAAGACTACGAGCAGTACTTC
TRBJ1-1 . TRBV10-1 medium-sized CASSPTLNTEAFF TGCGCCAGCAGTCCAACACTGAACACTGAAGCTTTCTTT
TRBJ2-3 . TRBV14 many CASSQPAGSGTDTQYF TGTGCCAGCAGCCAACCTGCGGGGAGTGGCACAGATACGCAGTATTTT
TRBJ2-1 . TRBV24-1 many CATSGGDSRSYNEQFF TGTGCCACCAGTGGCGGGGACTCCCGCTCCTACAATGAGCAGTTCTTC
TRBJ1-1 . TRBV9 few CASSVQGLSTEAFF TGTGCCAGCAGCGTCCAGGGCTTGAGCACTGAAGCTTTCTTT
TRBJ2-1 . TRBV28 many CASSSPGAVGDEQFF TGTGCCAGCAGTTCTCCCGGGGCCGTTGGCGATGAGCAGTTCTTC
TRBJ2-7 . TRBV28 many CASSARSSYEQYF TGTGCCAGCAGTGCCCGGAGCTCCTACGAGCAGTACTTC
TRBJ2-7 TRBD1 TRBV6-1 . CASTRQGYYEQYF TGTGCCAGCACAAGACAGGGCTACTACGAGCAGTACTTC
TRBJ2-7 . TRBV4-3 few CASSQDGGTRYEQYF TGCGCCAGCAGCCAAGATGGAGGGACGCGCTACGAGCAGTACTTC
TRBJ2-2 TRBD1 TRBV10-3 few CAISAGTGAAGELFF TGTGCCATCAGCGCCGGGACAGGGGCGGCCGGGGAGCTGTTTTTT
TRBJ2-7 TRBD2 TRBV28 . CASSLPGGGLEQYF TGTGCCAGCAGTTTACCGGGGGGAGGGCTCGAGCAGTACTTC
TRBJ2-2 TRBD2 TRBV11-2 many CASSLVRTRTGELFF TGTGCCAGCAGCTTAGTCAGGACTAGGACCGGGGAGCTGTTTTTT
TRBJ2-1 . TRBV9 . CASSVPPAEQFF TGTGCCAGCAGCGTCCCCCCAGCTGAGCAGTTCTTC
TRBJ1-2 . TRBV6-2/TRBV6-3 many CASSPGQRYGYTF TGTGCCAGCAGTCCCGGACAGCGCTATGGCTACACCTTC
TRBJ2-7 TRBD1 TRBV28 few CASNTGQGMRYF TGTGCCAGCAACACAGGACAGGGTATGCGGTACTTC
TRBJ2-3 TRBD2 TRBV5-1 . CASSLTLAGRTDTQYF TGCGCCAGCAGCTTGACCTTAGCGGGACGCACAGATACGCAGTATTTT
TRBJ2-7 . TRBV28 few CASSALKERHSYEQYF TGTGCCAGCAGTGCCCTTAAGGAGCGGCACTCCTACGAGCAGTACTTC
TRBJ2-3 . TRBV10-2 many CASSEGTDTQYF TGCGCCAGCAGTGAGGGCACAGATACGCAGTATTTT
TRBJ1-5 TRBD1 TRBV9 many CASSQGAQGQPQHF TGTGCCAGCTCTCAGGGGGCGCAGGGCCAGCCCCAGCATTTT
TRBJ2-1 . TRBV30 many CAWTEAYNEQFF TGTGCCTGGACAGAGGCCTACAATGAGCAGTTCTTC
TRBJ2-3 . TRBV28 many CASIRGGGVADTQYF TGTGCCAGCATCCGAGGAGGGGGTGTAGCAGATACGCAGTATTTT
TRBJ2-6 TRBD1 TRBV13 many CASSLGLGQVFSGANVLTF TGTGCCAGCAGCTTAGGCCTTGGACAGGTATTCTCTGGGGCCAACGTCCTGACTTTC
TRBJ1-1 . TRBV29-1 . CSAWGGNTEAFF TGCAGCGCGTGGGGGGGGAACACTGAAGCTTTCTTT
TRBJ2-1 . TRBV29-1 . CSVEVLGVHNEQFF TGCAGCGTTGAAGTCCTCGGGGTACACAATGAGCAGTTCTTC
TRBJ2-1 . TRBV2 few CASNLPGHNEQFF TGTGCCAGCAATTTACCGGGCCACAATGAGCAGTTCTTC
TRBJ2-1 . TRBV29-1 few CSAPLVDEQFF TGCAGCGCCCCCCTAGTTGATGAGCAGTTCTTC
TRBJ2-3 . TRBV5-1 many CASSLSSTDTQYF TGCGCCAGCAGCTTGTCAAGTACAGATACGCAGTATTTT